This T cell receptor (beta chain) was documented in a study of shared clonotypes between healthy human individuals. Overall study: The study drew on a couple of women and a few men aged 18 to 49 as donors. Regarding the study as a whole: Around 5.3% of naive CD4 clonotypes were shared across a handful of donors. Owing to a small donor count, the genetic and exposure-history diversity represented was limited.

CD45RO-negative, CCR7-selected cells formed the naive CD8 fraction, which excluded terminally differentiated effector memory CD45RA+ cells. HIV-negative, healthy adults without recent acute infections or vaccinations were the donors. Regarding this clone: What it binds is not known.

With 4 bases clipped from V and 3 bases from J, the junction kept 10 bases outside the gene matches. The CDR3 totals 15 residues. Germline V CDR1 and CDR2: SGDLS, YYNGEE. Repertoires were generated with immunoSEQ multiplex PCR, while TCRdb's copy carries only in-frame clones and drops some. The data hold fewer than 1 million clones, with just over 95% observed a single time. Sequenced: naive CD8+ T cells sorted from blood. This chain connects TRBV9 to TRBJ2-7; TRBD1 matches at 7 bases. The TCR originated in a man under 40 in good health. CDR3 sequence reads: CASSTGTDIHYEQYF. As DNA, the CDR3 is TGTGCCAGCAGCACGGGGACAGACATTCACTACGAGCAGTACTTC.